Described below is a single T cell receptor beta chain sequence and its context. Its recognized antigen is unknown. No much larger clone is present one base from it, and per-base qualities are unavailable. This record belongs to a study of blood T cell repertoires in COVID-19 (TCRdb year 2020). Turning to the overall study: The collaborator samples originated in the United States, Italy and Spain and spanned the acute and convalescent phases of COVID-19. Subjects who had been exposed to COVID-19, were actively infected with it, or had recovered from it provided the deeply sampled blood TCRbeta repertoires that made up the dataset. The prospective study material was composed of cDNA or gDNA derived from T cells, B-cell-depleted T cells, or PBMCs. A freely available public database, intended as a resource for researchers studying the immune response to SARS-CoV-2, is where the repertoires were released. Nearly every sample came with metadata listing a de-identified subject ID, COVID-19 status, age in years and sex. HLA class I and class II types, where available, came from metadata supplied by the sample provider rather than from assay-based typing. The samples were drawn from the first 160 participants of the ongoing ImmuneRACE study and from 1,254 subjects provided by 6 global collaborators. The paper's findings and limits, for the study overall: How much clinical and demographic metadata was included differed by source and by participant, and the metadata was provided uncurated.

Collaborating institutions collected whole blood in K2EDTA tubes following their own protocols. For TCRbeta analysis, collaborators shipped samples in one of three forms: frozen whole blood, isolated PBMCs, or DNA extracted from either of those sample types. Trimmed from V: 5 bases; trimmed from J: 0 bases; junction bases lacking a gene match: 7. Its CDR3 holds 16 amino acids, cysteine through phenylalanine. The retained sequence is limited to the CDR3, 48 bases, with the frame set at the first base. Looking up the germline V gene yields CDR1 SGHTA and CDR2 FQGNSA. TCRbeta CDR3 regions were amplified from genomic DNA using the immunoSEQ Assay, a bias-controlled multiplex PCR. As for the original processing: The number of nucleated cells in each sample was estimated by amplification of reference gene primers within the assay. Sequence reads were collapsed and filtered to measure the absolute abundance of every unique TCRbeta CDR3 rearrangement. For each sample, productive Simpson clonality was calculated as the square root of Simpson's diversity index over productive rearrangements. The table comes from immuneACCESS by way of TCRdb, which keeps in-frame sequences with V and J called. Part of the clones is missing from these tables; in studies checked, under half for an unresolved V gene and the rest for unknown reasons. V, J and clone size were drawn from that table, and D and trimming were deduced from the DNA. The sample table contains about 140,000 clones; only one count was recorded for about 76% of them. Roughly 8.2% of the sample is in the top ten clones.

Input material: peripheral blood. The chain joins TRBV7-2 to TRBJ2-3; TRBD2 matches 8 bases in the middle. The clonotype was recovered from a human donor in a cohort sampled during active COVID-19. The CDR3 protein: CASSLQASGSTDTQYF. The DNA is TGTGCCAGCAGCCTCCAAGCTAGCGGGAGCACAGATACGCAGTATTTT. Beyond the CDR3, the reference TRBV7-2 and TRBJ2-3 genes provide the residues; the full variable domain reads: GAGVSQSPSNKVTEKGKDVELRCDPISGHTALYWYRQSLGQGLEFLIYFQGNSAPDKSGLPSDRFSAERTGGSVSTLTIQRTQQEDSAVYLCASSLQASGSTDTQYFGPGTRLTVL.